One T cell receptor beta chain is described in this entry. Its antigen is unknown. Libraries were prepared by immunoSEQ multiplex PCR; TCRdb keeps only in-frame clonotypes and omits some of them. The sample includes 100,000 to 150,000 clones, 85% to 90% of them seen just once. CDR1 is MNHEY, CDR2 SVGAGI, per germline. The CDR3 contains 15 residues. The V gene end was trimmed by 2 bases and the J gene end by 3 bases; junction bases not matched to a gene: 5. This specimen comes from a study of T cell responses to AZD1222 COVID-19 vaccine. Study observations and caveats: Nearly half of spike-specific TCRs reportedly target variant regions that are unmutated in the B.1.351 and B.1.1.7 variants. White British donors predominated, females outnumbered males, and clonal diversity was possibly underestimated.

The sequences come from peripheral blood, collected 28 days after the second AZD1222 dose. This sequence was found in an adult who received the AZD1222 COVID-19 vaccine. V gene TRBV6-5 combines with J gene TRBJ2-3; 7 bases fit TRBD1. CDR3 DNA: TGTGCCAGCAGTTACCAGGCAGGGGGTACAGATACGCAGTATTTT. This translates into CASSYQAGGTDTQYF.